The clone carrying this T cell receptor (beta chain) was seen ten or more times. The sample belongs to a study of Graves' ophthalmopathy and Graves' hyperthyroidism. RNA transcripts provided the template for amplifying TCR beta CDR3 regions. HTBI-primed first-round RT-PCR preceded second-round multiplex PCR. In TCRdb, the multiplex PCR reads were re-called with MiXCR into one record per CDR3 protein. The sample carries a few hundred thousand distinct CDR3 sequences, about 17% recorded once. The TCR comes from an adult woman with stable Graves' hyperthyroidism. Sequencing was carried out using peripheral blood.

This CDR3 is CASSFRDRGSVSEAFF. The DNA for the CDR3 is TGTGCCAGCAGTTTCCGGGACAGGGGTTCGGTGTCTGAAGCTTTCTTT. This chain connects TRBV27 to TRBJ1-1, with TRBD1 matching over 10 bases. CDR3 length: 16 residues. Germline V gene data show CDR1 as MNHEY and CDR2 as SMNVEV (reference sequence). V shed 3 bases and J 6 bases; nucleotides not matched to a gene: 10.